The T cell receptor beta chain described here comes from a study of T cells in localized non-small cell lung cancer. With regard to this clone: The antigen is undetermined.

General study findings and limits: Appearing in adjacent lung were a median about 57 of the top 100 tumor clones. Sequencing covered just one tumor region, so heterogeneity cannot be ruled out. Those with higher blood T cell density had longer overall survival.

Data came from immunoSEQ multiplex PCR; TCRdb stores just in-frame clones and leaves some out. The repertoire has 90,000 or so clones, about 87% of them found once; the top ten carry around 14%. The source material was peripheral blood, sampled before any cancer treatment. This TCR derives from a man aged 40 to 75 with stage I squamous cell lung carcinoma.

The CDR3: CASSSTSPGKNGYTF. The CDR3 DNA reads TGCGCCAGCAGCTCGACATCCCCCGGGAAAAATGGCTACACCTTC. This chain joins TRBV5-1 and TRBJ1-2, with unresolved D. Germline-derived CDR1 and CDR2 are SGHRS and YFSETQ. The V end was cut by 3 bases, the J end by 6 bases, with 18 bases between. CDR3 length: 15 residues.